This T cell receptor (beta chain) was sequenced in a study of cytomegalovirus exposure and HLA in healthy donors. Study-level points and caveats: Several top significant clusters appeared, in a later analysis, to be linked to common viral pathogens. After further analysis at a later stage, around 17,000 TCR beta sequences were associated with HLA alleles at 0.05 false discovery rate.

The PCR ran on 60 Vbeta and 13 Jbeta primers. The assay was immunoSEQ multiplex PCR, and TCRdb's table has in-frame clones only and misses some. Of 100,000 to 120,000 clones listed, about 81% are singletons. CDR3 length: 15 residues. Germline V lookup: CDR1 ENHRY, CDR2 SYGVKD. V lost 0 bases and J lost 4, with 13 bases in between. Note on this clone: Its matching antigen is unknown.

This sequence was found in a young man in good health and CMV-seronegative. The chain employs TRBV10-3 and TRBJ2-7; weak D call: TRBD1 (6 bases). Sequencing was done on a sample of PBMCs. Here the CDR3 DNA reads TGTGCCATCAGTGAGTCGAGTAGGGGGTCGTACGAGCAGTACTTC. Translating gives CAISESSRGSYEQYF.